Given below is one TCR beta chain in context. The source of the sample is a study of cytomegalovirus exposure and HLA in healthy donors. Vbeta (60) and Jbeta (13) primers were used in the PCR. Profiling relied on immunoSEQ multiplex PCR, and the TCRdb table lists in-frame clones only, not all of them. The table lists 120,000 to 150,000 clones, about two thirds of them singletons, with under 2% in the top ten. The germline V gene encodes CDR1 MNHEY and CDR2 SVGAGI. With 4 bases clipped from V and 3 bases from J, the junction kept 4 bases outside the gene matches. The CDR3 totals 15 residues. V is TRBV6-5 and J is TRBJ2-2; 8 bases are a match to TRBD2. Sequenced: PBMCs. The sequence was collected from a woman between 18 and 29 years old in good health and CMV-seronegative. As DNA, the CDR3 is TGTGCCAGCAGTTCCACTAGCGGATACACCGGGGAGCTGTTTTTT. Its translation is CASSSTSGYTGELFF.